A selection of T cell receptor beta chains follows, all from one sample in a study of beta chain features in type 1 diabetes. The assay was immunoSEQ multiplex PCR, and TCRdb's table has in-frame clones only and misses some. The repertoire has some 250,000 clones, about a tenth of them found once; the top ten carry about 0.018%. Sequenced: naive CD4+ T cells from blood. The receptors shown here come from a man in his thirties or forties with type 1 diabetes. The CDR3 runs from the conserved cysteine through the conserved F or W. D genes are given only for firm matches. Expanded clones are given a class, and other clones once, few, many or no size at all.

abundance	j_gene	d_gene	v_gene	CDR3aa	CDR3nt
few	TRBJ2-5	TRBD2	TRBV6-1	CASTPGGETQYF	TGTGCCAGCACCCCGGGGGGGGAGACCCAGTACTTC
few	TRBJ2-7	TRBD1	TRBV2	CAIGTEYEQYF	TGTGCCATTGGGACAGAGTACGAGCAGTACTTC
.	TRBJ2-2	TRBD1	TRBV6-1	CASWDRGTNTGELFF	TGTGCCTCATGGGACAGGGGTACGAACACCGGGGAGCTGTTTTTT
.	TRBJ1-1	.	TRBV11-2	CASSLAGIIAEAFF	TGTGCCAGCAGCTTAGCCGGGATAATCGCTGAAGCTTTCTTT
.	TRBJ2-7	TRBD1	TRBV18	CASSPSGSAGGGEQYF	TGTGCCAGCTCACCAAGCGGTTCGGCAGGGGGCGGCGAGCAGTACTTC
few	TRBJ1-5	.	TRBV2	CASSDRGVFNQPQHF	TGTGCCAGCAGTGATCGGGGGGTCTTCAATCAGCCCCAGCATTTT
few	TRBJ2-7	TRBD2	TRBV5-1	CASSLRLGAGDRYEQYF	TGCGCCAGCAGCTTGCGATTAGGAGCGGGGGACCGCTACGAGCAGTACTTC
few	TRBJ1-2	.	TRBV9	CASSPGQHYGYTF	TGTGCCAGCAGCCCCGGACAACACTATGGCTACACCTTC
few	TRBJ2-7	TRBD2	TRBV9	CASSAGLAAYEQYF	TGTGCCAGCAGCGCGGGACTAGCGGCCTACGAGCAGTACTTC
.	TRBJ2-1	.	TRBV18	CASSPTSPGEQFF	TGTGCCAGCTCACCTACTAGCCCAGGGGAGCAGTTCTTC
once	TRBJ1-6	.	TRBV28	CASSLSPGNSPLHF	TGTGCCAGCAGTTTATCCCCCGGGAATTCACCCCTCCACTTT
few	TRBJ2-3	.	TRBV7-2	CASSIARRIAGSTDTQYF	TGTGCCAGCAGCATCGCTAGGAGAATAGCTGGGAGCACAGATACGCAGTATTTT
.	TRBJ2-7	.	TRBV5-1	CASSLSGEQYF	TGCGCCAGCAGCTTGAGCGGCGAGCAGTACTTC
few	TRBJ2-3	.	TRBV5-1	CASSLDGDTQYF	TGCGCCAGCAGCTTGGACGGAGATACGCAGTATTTT
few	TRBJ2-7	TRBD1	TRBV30	CAFLTGYHEQYF	TGTGCCTTTCTGACAGGGTACCACGAGCAGTACTTC
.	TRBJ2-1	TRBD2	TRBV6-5	CASNRRASGGARQFF	TGTGCCAGCAACCGAAGGGCTAGCGGGGGGGCAAGGCAGTTCTTC
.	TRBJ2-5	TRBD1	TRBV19	CASSTGAETQYF	TGTGCCAGTTCCACAGGGGCAGAGACCCAGTACTTC
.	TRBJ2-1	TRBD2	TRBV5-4	CASSVAGGGAREQFF	TGTGCCAGCAGTGTAGCGGGGGGGGGCGCGCGTGAGCAGTTCTTC
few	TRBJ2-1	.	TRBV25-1	CASSGGTRYEQFF	TGTGCCAGCAGTGGCGGGACTCGCTATGAGCAGTTCTTC
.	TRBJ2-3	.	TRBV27	CASSHRVILSTDTQYF	TGTGCCAGCAGCCACAGGGTGATCCTTAGCACAGATACGCAGTATTTT
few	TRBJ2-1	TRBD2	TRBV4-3	CASSQIRGGWEQFF	TGCGCCAGCAGCCAAATACGGGGGGGATGGGAGCAGTTCTTC
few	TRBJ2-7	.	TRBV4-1	CASSQDRGGSYEQYF	TGCGCCAGCAGCCAAGATCGCGGGGGCAGCTACGAGCAGTACTTC
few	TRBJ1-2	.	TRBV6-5	CASGYRSNYGYTF	TGTGCCAGCGGATACAGGTCCAACTATGGCTACACCTTC
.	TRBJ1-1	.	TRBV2	CASKSDTEAFF	TGTGCCAGCAAAAGCGACACTGAAGCTTTCTTT
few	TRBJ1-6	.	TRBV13	CASSLSRAYYNSPLHF	TGTGCCAGCAGCTTAAGCCGTGCCTACTATAATTCACCCCTCCACTTT
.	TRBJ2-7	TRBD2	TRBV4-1	CASSQDYRGTSGPYEQYF	TGCGCCAGCAGCCAAGATTATCGGGGGACTAGCGGACCCTACGAGCAGTACTTC
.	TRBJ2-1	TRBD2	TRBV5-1	CASSTGVAGGLYNEQFF	TGCGCCAGCAGCACCGGGGTAGCGGGGGGCTTGTACAATGAGCAGTTCTTC
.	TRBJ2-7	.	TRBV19	CASSIEGGIYEQYF	TGTGCCAGTAGTATAGAAGGGGGAATCTACGAGCAGTACTTC
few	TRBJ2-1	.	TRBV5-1	CASSLAGAANNEQFF	TGCGCCAGCAGCTTGGCAGGGGCCGCAAACAATGAGCAGTTCTTC
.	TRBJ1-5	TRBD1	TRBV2	CASSDRTGFGQPQHF	TGTGCCAGCAGCGACAGGACAGGGTTTGGTCAGCCCCAGCATTTT
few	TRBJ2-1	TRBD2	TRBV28	CASSSTSGGHYNEQFF	TGTGCCAGCAGCTCGACTAGCGGGGGCCACTACAATGAGCAGTTCTTC
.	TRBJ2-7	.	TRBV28	CASSSPAGTYEQYF	TGTGCCAGCAGTTCCCCGGCAGGGACCTACGAGCAGTACTTC
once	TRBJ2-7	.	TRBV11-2	CASSLVTYEQYF	TGTGCCAGCAGCTTAGTAACCTACGAGCAGTACTTC
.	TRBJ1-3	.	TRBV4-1	CASSQGITGRSGNTIYF	TGCGCCAGCAGCCAAGGTATAACAGGCCGCTCTGGAAACACCATATATTTT